Listed below are T cell receptor beta chains from one sample, sequenced in a study of T cell responses to AZD1222 COVID-19 vaccine. Clones were read by immunoSEQ multiplex PCR, and TCRdb kept only the in-frame ones, dropping some. The table has roughly 140,000 clones, roughly 88% seen once. Specimen: peripheral blood, collected 28 days after the second AZD1222 dose. All receptors come from an adult who received the AZD1222 COVID-19 vaccine. CDR3s include the opening cysteine and the closing phenylalanine or tryptophan. D genes are given only for firm matches. Size tells how often a clone was seen (once, few, many) or the class of an expanded clone, and some rows leave it out.

v_call	d_call	clone_size	j_call	cdr3_aa	cdr3_nt
TRBV4-1	TRBD2	.	TRBJ2-7	CASSPTSVRPYEQYF	TGCGCCAGCAGCCCTACTAGCGTGAGGCCCTACGAGCAGTACTTC
TRBV11-2	.	.	TRBJ2-2	CASSLGRYTGELFF	TGTGCCAGCAGCTTAGGCAGGTACACCGGGGAGCTGTTTTTT
TRBV27	.	once	TRBJ2-7	CASSLSPFGKPSYEQYF	TGTGCCAGCAGTTTATCCCCCTTCGGCAAACCCTCCTACGAGCAGTACTTC
TRBV5-5	TRBD1	.	TRBJ1-2	CASSSRDREPPYGYTF	TGTGCCAGCAGCTCGAGGGACAGGGAACCTCCTTATGGCTACACCTTC
TRBV11-1	TRBD2	once	TRBJ2-1	CASSYFVGAGDEQFF	TGTGCCAGCAGCTATTTTGTTGGGGCGGGAGATGAGCAGTTCTTC
TRBV6-5	TRBD1	.	TRBJ2-3	CARDSGTVFTDTQYF	TGTGCCAGGGATTCCGGGACAGTCTTCACAGATACGCAGTATTTT
TRBV6-5	.	.	TRBJ2-5	CASNGYSRETQYF	TGTGCCAGCAACGGCTACTCGAGGGAGACCCAGTACTTC
TRBV7-6	TRBD2	.	TRBJ2-5	CASSLKASGIRQETQYF	TGTGCCAGCAGCTTGAAGGCTAGCGGTATACGCCAAGAGACCCAGTACTTC
TRBV5-8	TRBD1	.	TRBJ1-6	CASRGQVNSPLHF	TGTGCCAGCAGGGGACAGGTTAACTCACCCCTCCACTTT
TRBV7-2	TRBD2	.	TRBJ2-3	CASRPASGGPKNTQYF	TGTGCCAGCAGGCCTGCTAGCGGGGGGCCCAAAAATACGCAGTATTTT
TRBV5-5	TRBD1	.	TRBJ1-1	CASSLRDRVTEAFF	TGTGCCAGCAGCTTGCGGGACAGGGTCACTGAAGCTTTCTTT
TRBV18	TRBD1	.	TRBJ2-7	CASSPGQGPYEQYF	TGTGCCAGCTCACCAGGACAGGGTCCCTACGAGCAGTACTTC
TRBV5-1	.	.	TRBJ1-6	CASSQTSSYNSPLHF	TGCGCCAGCAGCCAAACTAGCTCCTATAATTCACCCCTCCACTTT
TRBV24-1	.	once	TRBJ2-6	CATSGTVAGAAGANVLTF	TGTGCCACCAGTGGAACGGTCGCGGGGGCTGCTGGGGCCAACGTCCTGACTTTC
TRBV27	.	.	TRBJ1-4	CASSPSGGGNEKLFF	TGTGCCAGCAGTCCATCGGGGGGCGGTAATGAAAAACTGTTTTTT
TRBV9	TRBD1	few	TRBJ1-1	CASSLITGGPEAFF	TGTGCCAGCAGTCTGATTACAGGGGGTCCTGAAGCTTTCTTT
TRBV19	.	.	TRBJ1-5	CASSILGSNQPQHF	TGTGCCAGTAGTATACTAGGTAGCAATCAGCCCCAGCATTTT
TRBV3-1/TRBV3-2	.	.	TRBJ2-1	CASSPGQGTMTEQFF	TGTGCCAGCAGCCCAGGCCAGGGGACAATGACGGAGCAGTTCTTC
TRBV24-1	TRBD1	.	TRBJ2-7	CATSDHLKGTGGSYEQYF	TGTGCCACCAGTGACCATTTGAAGGGGACAGGGGGTTCCTACGAGCAGTACTTC
TRBV7-9	.	.	TRBJ2-3	CASSFGLPADTQYF	TGTGCCAGCAGCTTTGGTCTCCCCGCAGATACGCAGTATTTT
TRBV3-1/TRBV3-2	.	.	TRBJ1-1	CASSQRTAFEAFF	TGTGCCAGCAGCCAACGGACAGCGTTTGAAGCTTTCTTT
TRBV18	.	.	TRBJ2-1	CASSPADTYNEQFF	TGTGCCAGCTCACCAGCAGACACCTACAATGAGCAGTTCTTC
TRBV4-1	TRBD2	.	TRBJ2-1	CASSQLLAGGNEQFF	TGCGCCAGCAGCCAGCTACTAGCGGGGGGAAATGAGCAGTTCTTC
TRBV19	.	few	TRBJ2-7	CASSPGGWDYEQYF	TGTGCCAGTAGTCCCGGGGGTTGGGACTACGAGCAGTACTTC